These T cell receptor beta chains were read from a single sample in a study of PD-L1 blockade in urothelial cancer. Here immunoSEQ multiplex PCR was the method, and the copy in TCRdb shows in-frame clones only, minus some. Of about 52,000 clones listed, about 80% are singletons. Source: PBMCs, taken around atezolizumab (anti-PD-L1) treatment. The origin of the receptors is a man in his forties or fifties with urothelial cancer. Both conserved end residues are part of each CDR3. A D gene is named only where the DNA matches it firmly. Clone size is not always given. Where it is, it says once, few, many or a class for expanded clones.

J gene	D gene	CDR3 length	clone size	V gene	CDR3 protein	CDR3 DNA
TRBJ2-1	TRBD2	16	-	TRBV14	CASSQVGAGGRNEQFF	TGTGCCAGCAGCCAAGTTGGAGCGGGGGGGCGCAATGAGCAGTTCTTC
TRBJ1-4	-	15	-	TRBV23-1	CASTLEDSFNEKLFF	TGCGCCAGCACCCTCGAGGACAGTTTTAATGAAAAACTGTTTTTT
TRBJ2-2	TRBD2	17	-	TRBV9	CASSVRFERGNTGELFF	TGTGCCAGCAGCGTACGTTTCGAGCGGGGTAACACCGGGGAGCTGTTTTTT
TRBJ1-1	TRBD1	14	-	TRBV15	CATRWTGVSTEAFF	TGTGCCACCAGGTGGACAGGAGTAAGCACTGAAGCTTTCTTT
TRBJ2-7	TRBD2	16	-	TRBV5-4	CASSLAGAGGAYEQYF	TGTGCCAGCAGCTTGGCCGGGGCGGGGGGGGCCTACGAGCAGTACTTC
TRBJ1-2	TRBD1	16	-	TRBV19	CASNPQGPSSNYGYTF	TGTGCCAGTAACCCACAGGGGCCTAGCTCTAACTATGGCTACACCTTC
TRBJ1-6	-	16	-	TRBV4-1	CASSHAGTPYNSPLHF	TGCGCCAGCAGCCACGCCGGGACACCCTATAATTCACCCCTCCACTTT
TRBJ2-7	TRBD1	19	once	TRBV19	CASSKQTGTGVKWTYEQYF	TGTGCCAGTAGTAAACAAACCGGGACAGGGGTTAAGTGGACCTACGAGCAGTACTTC
TRBJ2-7	TRBD1	14	-	TRBV5-6	CASSFSAGGYEQYF	TGTGCCAGCAGCTTCTCTGCAGGGGGCTACGAGCAGTACTTC
TRBJ1-1	-	13	-	TRBV28	CASSEVRGTEAFF	TGTGCCAGCAGTGAGGTACGGGGCACTGAAGCTTTCTTT
TRBJ1-1	TRBD1	16	-	TRBV9	CASSDPDRGGHTEAFF	TGTGCCAGCAGCGACCCGGACAGGGGGGGACACACTGAAGCTTTCTTT
TRBJ2-5	-	14	-	TRBV7-6	CASSLGGNQETQYF	TGTGCCAGCAGCTTGGGGGGAAACCAAGAGACCCAGTACTTC
TRBJ1-4	TRBD1	13	-	TRBV7-8	CASSFQGAGFLFF	TGTGCCAGCAGCTTCCAGGGGGCTGGTTTCCTGTTTTTT
TRBJ2-2	-	14	-	TRBV9	CASSPRQDTGELFF	TGTGCCAGCAGCCCCCGACAGGACACCGGGGAGCTGTTTTTT
TRBJ2-2	TRBD1	14	-	TRBV5-1	CASSFTGDTGELFF	TGCGCCAGCAGCTTTACAGGGGACACCGGGGAGCTGTTTTTT
TRBJ2-7	-	11	-	TRBV30	CAYRLGNEQYF	TGTGCCTACAGGCTTGGCAACGAGCAGTACTTC
TRBJ1-2	-	12	once	TRBV28	CASSFTGNGYTF	TGTGCCAGCAGTTTTACGGGGAATGGCTACACCTTC
TRBJ1-4	-	14	once	TRBV7-2	CASSLGGTNEKLFF	TGTGCCAGCAGCCTCGGGGGAACTAATGAAAAACTGTTTTTT
TRBJ2-1	TRBD1	15	-	TRBV2	CASSLDRIKVNEQFF	TGTGCCAGCAGCCTGGACAGGATTAAAGTGAATGAGCAGTTCTTC
TRBJ2-1	-	16	-	TRBV28	CASSLGGISSYNEQFF	TGTGCCAGCAGTCTTGGGGGGATTAGCTCCTACAATGAGCAGTTCTTC
TRBJ2-4	-	15	few	TRBV5-6	CASSQMGAGGNIQYF	TGTGCCAGCAGCCAAATGGGGGCAGGGGGGAACATTCAGTACTTC
TRBJ2-3	TRBD1	16	-	TRBV6-6	CASSPRDRPRTDTQYF	TGTGCCAGCAGCCCACGGGACAGGCCCCGCACAGATACGCAGTATTTT
TRBJ2-4	TRBD2	17	few	TRBV5-1	CASSVAGGLLAKNIQYF	TGCGCCAGCAGCGTAGCGGGAGGTCTCCTAGCCAAAAACATTCAGTACTTC
TRBJ1-3	TRBD1	15	-	TRBV5-4	CASSLVGDRGNTIYF	TGTGCCAGCAGCTTGGTTGGGGACAGGGGAAACACCATATATTTT
TRBJ2-7	-	12	-	TRBV18	CASSEGHFEQYF	TGTGCCAGCTCGGAGGGCCATTTCGAGCAGTACTTC
TRBJ2-7	TRBD1	14	-	TRBV28	CASSPSGQSYEQYF	TGTGCCAGCAGTCCCTCGGGACAGTCCTACGAGCAGTACTTC
TRBJ1-1	-	13	-	TRBV19	CASTRRGVTEAFF	TGTGCCAGCACCAGGCGGGGTGTCACTGAAGCTTTCTTT
TRBJ1-5	-	15	-	TRBV2	CASSVGGLSNQPQHF	TGTGCCAGCAGTGTTGGGGGGTTAAGCAATCAGCCCCAGCATTTT
TRBJ2-2	TRBD1	15	-	TRBV6-5	CASRGQGAWTGELFF	TGTGCCAGCAGGGGACAGGGGGCGTGGACCGGGGAGCTGTTTTTT
TRBJ2-7	TRBD2	15	-	TRBV7-9	CASSLAGGPGREQYF	TGTGCCAGCAGCTTAGCGGGAGGGCCGGGTAGGGAGCAGTACTTC
TRBJ2-1	TRBD2	19	-	TRBV14	CASSPGLAGGPSSYNEQFF	TGTGCCAGCAGCCCAGGACTAGCGGGAGGCCCGAGCTCCTACAATGAGCAGTTCTTC
TRBJ2-7	-	14	-	TRBV4-1	CASSQVQRDYEQYF	TGCGCCAGCAGCCAAGTCCAACGGGACTACGAGCAGTACTTC
TRBJ2-2	-	16	-	TRBV19	CASTTGFMANTGELFF	TGTGCCAGTACCACAGGGTTCATGGCGAACACCGGGGAGCTGTTTTTT
TRBJ2-7	TRBD2	14	-	TRBV28	CASSFPSGFYEQYF	TGTGCCAGCAGTTTCCCTAGCGGGTTCTACGAGCAGTACTTC
TRBJ2-7	-	15	-	TRBV9	CASSVDSGLSYEQYF	TGTGCCAGCAGCGTAGACAGCGGCCTCTCCTACGAGCAGTACTTC
TRBJ2-1	-	15	-	TRBV27	CASSTGQSSYNEQFF	TGTGCCAGCAGTACTGGACAGAGCTCCTACAATGAGCAGTTCTTC
TRBJ2-1	TRBD2	16	-	TRBV6-4	CASSASSGGAINEQFF	TGTGCCAGCAGTGCCTCCAGCGGGGGGGCCATCAATGAGCAGTTCTTC
TRBJ2-2	TRBD2	18	few	TRBV15	CATTLGGWEDRNTGELFF	TGTGCCACCACCCTGGGGGGGTGGGAAGATCGGAACACCGGGGAGCTGTTTTTT
TRBJ1-5	TRBD1	18	-	TRBV27	CASSSQGAVGYSNQPQHF	TGTGCCAGCAGCTCACAGGGGGCCGTAGGATATAGCAATCAGCCCCAGCATTTT
TRBJ1-2	TRBD1	15	-	TRBV6-5	CASREDRGASYGYTF	TGTGCCAGCAGGGAGGACAGGGGTGCATCGTATGGCTACACCTTC
TRBJ1-4	TRBD1	15	-	TRBV14	CASSRLQGANEKLFF	TGTGCCAGCAGCCGGCTCCAGGGGGCTAATGAAAAACTGTTTTTT
TRBJ2-5	TRBD1	14	-	TRBV12-5	CASVGDRGRETQYF	TGTGCTAGTGTGGGGGACAGGGGGCGAGAGACCCAGTACTTC
TRBJ1-5	-	11	-	TRBV6-6	CASSQQVAQHF	TGTGCCAGCAGTCAACAGGTTGCCCAGCATTTT